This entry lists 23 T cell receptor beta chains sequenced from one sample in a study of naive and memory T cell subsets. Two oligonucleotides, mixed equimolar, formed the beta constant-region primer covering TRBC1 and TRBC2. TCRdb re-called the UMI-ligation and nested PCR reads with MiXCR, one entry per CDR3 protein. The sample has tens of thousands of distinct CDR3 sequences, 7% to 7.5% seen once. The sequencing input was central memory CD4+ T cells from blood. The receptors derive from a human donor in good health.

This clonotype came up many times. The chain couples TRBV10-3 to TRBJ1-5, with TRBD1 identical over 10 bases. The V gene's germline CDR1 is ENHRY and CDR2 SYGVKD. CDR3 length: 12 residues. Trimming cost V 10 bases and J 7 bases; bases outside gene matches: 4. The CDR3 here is CATGQGEQPQHF. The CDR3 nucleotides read TGTGCCACCGGACAGGGGGAGCAGCCCCAGCATTTT.

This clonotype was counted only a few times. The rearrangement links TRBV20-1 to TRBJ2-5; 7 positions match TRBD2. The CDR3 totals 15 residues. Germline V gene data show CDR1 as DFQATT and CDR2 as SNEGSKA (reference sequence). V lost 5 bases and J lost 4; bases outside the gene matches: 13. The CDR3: CSAQGLRGSLETQYF. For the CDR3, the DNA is TGCAGTGCTCAGGGACTTCGCGGGAGTTTAGAGACCCAGTACTTC.

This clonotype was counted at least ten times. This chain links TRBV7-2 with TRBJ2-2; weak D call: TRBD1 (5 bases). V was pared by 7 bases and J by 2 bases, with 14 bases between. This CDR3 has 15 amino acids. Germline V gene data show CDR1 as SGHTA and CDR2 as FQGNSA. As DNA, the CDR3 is TGTGCCAGCACCATTAAGGGGCCAAACACCGGGGAGCTGTTTTTT. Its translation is CASTIKGPNTGELFF.

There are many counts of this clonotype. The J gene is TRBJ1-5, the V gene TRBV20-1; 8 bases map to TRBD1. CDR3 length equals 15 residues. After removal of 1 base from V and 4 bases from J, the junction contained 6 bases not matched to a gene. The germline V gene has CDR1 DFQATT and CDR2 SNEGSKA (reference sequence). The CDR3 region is CSARGGDRLNQPQHF. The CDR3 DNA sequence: TGCAGTGCTAGAGGGGGGGACAGGTTAAATCAGCCCCAGCATTTT.

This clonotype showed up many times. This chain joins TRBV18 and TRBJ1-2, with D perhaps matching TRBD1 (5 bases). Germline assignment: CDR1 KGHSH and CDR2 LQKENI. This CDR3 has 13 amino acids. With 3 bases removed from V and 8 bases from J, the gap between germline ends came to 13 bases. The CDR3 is CASSPTRQGGYTF. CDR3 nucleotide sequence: TGTGCCAGCTCACCTACCCGGCAGGGAGGCTACACCTTC.

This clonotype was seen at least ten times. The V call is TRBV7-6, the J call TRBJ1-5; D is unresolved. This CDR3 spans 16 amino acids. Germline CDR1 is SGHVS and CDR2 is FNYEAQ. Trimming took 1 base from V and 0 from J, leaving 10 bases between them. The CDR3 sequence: CASSLGGGNSNQPQHF. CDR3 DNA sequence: TGTGCCAGCAGCTTAGGTGGCGGGAATAGCAATCAGCCCCAGCATTTT.

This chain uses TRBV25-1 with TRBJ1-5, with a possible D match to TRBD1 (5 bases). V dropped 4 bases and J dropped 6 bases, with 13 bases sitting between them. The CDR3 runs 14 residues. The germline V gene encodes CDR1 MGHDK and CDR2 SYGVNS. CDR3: CASSGHGGSQPQHF. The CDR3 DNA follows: TGTGCCAGCAGTGGCCACGGGGGGTCTCAGCCCCAGCATTTT.

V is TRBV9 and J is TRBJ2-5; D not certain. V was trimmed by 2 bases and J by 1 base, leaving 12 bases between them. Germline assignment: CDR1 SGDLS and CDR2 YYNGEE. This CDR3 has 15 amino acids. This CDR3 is CASSVFSRVQETQYF. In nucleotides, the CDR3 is TGTGCCAGCAGCGTTTTCTCAAGGGTCCAAGAGACCCAGTACTTC.

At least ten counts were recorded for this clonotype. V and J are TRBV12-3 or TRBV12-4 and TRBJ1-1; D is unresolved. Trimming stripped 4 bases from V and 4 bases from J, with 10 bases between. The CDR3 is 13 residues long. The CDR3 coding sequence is TGTGCCAGCAGTTACCGATACGGCACTGAAGCTTTCTTT. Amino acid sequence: CASSYRYGTEAFF.

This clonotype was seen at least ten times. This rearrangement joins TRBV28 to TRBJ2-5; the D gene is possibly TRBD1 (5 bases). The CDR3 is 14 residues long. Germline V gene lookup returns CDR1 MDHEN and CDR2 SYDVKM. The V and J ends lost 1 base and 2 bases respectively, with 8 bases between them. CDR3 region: CASSLSQGQETQYF. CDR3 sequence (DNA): TGTGCCAGCAGTTTATCCCAGGGACAAGAGACCCAGTACTTC.

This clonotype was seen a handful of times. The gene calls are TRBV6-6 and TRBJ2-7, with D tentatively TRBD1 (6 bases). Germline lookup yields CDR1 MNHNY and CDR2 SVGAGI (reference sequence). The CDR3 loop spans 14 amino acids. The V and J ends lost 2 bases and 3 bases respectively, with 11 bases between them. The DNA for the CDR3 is TGTGCCAGCAGTTACAGGTCAGGGGACTACGAGCAGTACTTC. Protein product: CASSYRSGDYEQYF.

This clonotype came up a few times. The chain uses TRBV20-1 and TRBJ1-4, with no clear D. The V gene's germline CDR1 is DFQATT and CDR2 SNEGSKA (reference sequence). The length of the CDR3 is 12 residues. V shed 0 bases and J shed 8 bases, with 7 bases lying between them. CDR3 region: CSAREQNEKLFF. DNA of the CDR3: TGCAGTGCTAGAGAGCAAAACGAAAAACTGTTTTTT.

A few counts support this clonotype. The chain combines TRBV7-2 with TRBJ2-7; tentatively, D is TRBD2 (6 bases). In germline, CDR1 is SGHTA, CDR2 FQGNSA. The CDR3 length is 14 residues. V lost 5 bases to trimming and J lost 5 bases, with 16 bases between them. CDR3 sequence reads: CASSVSEGGHEQYF. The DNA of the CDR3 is TGTGCCAGCAGCGTATCGGAGGGAGGACACGAGCAGTACTTC.

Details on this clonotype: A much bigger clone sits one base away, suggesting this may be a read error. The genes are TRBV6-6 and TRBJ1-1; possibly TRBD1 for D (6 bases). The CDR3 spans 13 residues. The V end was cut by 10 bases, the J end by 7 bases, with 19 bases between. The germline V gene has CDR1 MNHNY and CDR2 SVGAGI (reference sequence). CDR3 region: CAIAYRTAIEAFF. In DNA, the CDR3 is TGTGCCATAGCCTACCGGACAGCTATTGAAGCTTTCTTT.

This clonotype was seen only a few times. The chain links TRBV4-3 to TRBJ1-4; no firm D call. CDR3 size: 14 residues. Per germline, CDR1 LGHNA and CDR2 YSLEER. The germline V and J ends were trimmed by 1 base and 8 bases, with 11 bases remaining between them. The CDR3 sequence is CASSQGVFSEKLFF. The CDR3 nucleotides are TGCGCCAGCAGCCAAGGGGTTTTCTCGGAAAAACTGTTTTTT.

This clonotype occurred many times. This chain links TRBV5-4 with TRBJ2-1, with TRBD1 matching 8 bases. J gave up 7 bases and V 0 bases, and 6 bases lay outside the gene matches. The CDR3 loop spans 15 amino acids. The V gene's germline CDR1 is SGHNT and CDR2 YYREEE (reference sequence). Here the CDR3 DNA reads TGTGCCAGCAGCTTGGATCAGGGGGCAGATAATGAGCAGTTCTTC. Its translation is CASSLDQGADNEQFF.

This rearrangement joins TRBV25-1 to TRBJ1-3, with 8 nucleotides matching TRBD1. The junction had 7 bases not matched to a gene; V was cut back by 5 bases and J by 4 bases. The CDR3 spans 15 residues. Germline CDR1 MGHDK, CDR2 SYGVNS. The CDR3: CASSRRTGSGNTIYF. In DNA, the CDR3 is TGTGCCAGCAGTCGCAGGACAGGGAGCGGAAACACCATATATTTT.

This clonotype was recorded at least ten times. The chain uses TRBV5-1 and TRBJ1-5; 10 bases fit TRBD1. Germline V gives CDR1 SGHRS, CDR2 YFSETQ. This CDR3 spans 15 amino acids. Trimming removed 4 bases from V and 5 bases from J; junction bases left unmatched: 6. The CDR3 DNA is TGCGCCAGCAGCCCGGACAGGGGGTCGGATCAGCCCCAGCATTTT. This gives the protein CASSPDRGSDQPQHF.

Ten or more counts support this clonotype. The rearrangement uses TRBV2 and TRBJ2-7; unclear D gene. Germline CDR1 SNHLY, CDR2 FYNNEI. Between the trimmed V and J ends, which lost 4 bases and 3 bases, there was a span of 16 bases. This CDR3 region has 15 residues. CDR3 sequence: CASSGLGRPDYEQYF. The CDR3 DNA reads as TGTGCCAGCAGTGGATTGGGCCGCCCGGACTACGAGCAGTACTTC.

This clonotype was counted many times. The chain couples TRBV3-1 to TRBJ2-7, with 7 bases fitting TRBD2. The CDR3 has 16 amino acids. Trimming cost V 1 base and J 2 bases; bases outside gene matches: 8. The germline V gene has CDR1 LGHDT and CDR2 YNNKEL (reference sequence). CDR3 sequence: CASSQAYSGPTYEQYF. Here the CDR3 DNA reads TGTGCCAGCAGCCAAGCATATAGCGGGCCAACCTACGAGCAGTACTTC.

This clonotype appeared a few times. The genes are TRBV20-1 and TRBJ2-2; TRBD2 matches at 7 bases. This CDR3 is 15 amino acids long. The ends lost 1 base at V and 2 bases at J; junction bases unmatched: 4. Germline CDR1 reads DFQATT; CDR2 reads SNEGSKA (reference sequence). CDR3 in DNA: TGCAGTGCTAGAGCTGGCGGGAGAAACACCGGGGAGCTGTTTTTT. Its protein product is CSARAGGRNTGELFF.

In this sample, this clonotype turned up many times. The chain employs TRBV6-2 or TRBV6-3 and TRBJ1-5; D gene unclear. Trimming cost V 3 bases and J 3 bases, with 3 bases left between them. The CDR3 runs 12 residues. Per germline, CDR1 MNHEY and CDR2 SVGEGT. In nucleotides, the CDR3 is TGTGCCAGCAGTTATTTCAATCAGCCCCAGCATTTT. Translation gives CASSYFNQPQHF.

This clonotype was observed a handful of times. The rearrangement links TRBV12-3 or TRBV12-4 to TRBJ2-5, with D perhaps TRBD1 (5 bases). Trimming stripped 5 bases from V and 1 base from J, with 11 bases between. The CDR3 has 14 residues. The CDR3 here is CASSPRTFQETQYF. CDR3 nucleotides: TGTGCCAGCAGTCCAAGGACATTCCAAGAGACCCAGTACTTC.